Listed below are T cell receptor beta chains from one sample, sequenced in a study of shared clonotypes between healthy human individuals. Assay: immunoSEQ multiplex PCR; the TCRdb copy retains only in-frame clones and omits some. The sample records around 2,000,000 clones, about 94% being singletons. The sample was naive CD8+ T cells sorted from blood. These TCRs come from a man aged 18-30 years in good health. Both conserved end residues are part of each CDR3. Fields, in order: J gene, V gene, D gene, CDR3 DNA, CDR3 protein. A D gene is named only where the DNA matches it firmly.

>TRBJ1-4|TRBV30|NA
TGTGCCTGGGCCTCGGGCGGGGGTGAAAAACTGTTTTTT
CAWASGGGEKLFF
>TRBJ2-7|TRBV7-9|TRBD1
TGTGCCAGCAGCTTATTCGGACAGGGGGTCGACGAGCAGTACTTC
CASSLFGQGVDEQYF
>TRBJ2-5|TRBV5-6|NA
TGTGCCAGCAGCTTGGACAGCTTCGGATGGGAGACCCAGTACTTC
CASSLDSFGWETQYF
>TRBJ2-2|TRBV9|NA
TGTGCCAGCGGGCCATACGGGGAGCTGTTTTTT
CASGPYGELFF
>TRBJ2-1|TRBV7-9|NA
TGTGCCAGCAGCTTAGTCGGTGAGCAGTTCTTC
CASSLVGEQFF
>TRBJ1-2|TRBV6-1|NA
TGTGCCAGCGGCCAGGTCGATCCTACCTATGGCTACACCTTC
CASGQVDPTYGYTF
>TRBJ2-7|TRBV19|NA
TGTGCCAGTACCTGGGGCTACGAGCAGTACTTC
CASTWGYEQYF
>TRBJ2-2|TRBV6-4|NA
TGTGCCAGCAGTGACTCTCCACTTGGCCCCGGGGAGCTGTTTTTT
CASSDSPLGPGELFF
>TRBJ2-2|TRBV19|TRBD1
TGTGCCAGTCGGGACAGGGGGAATACCGGGGAGCTGTTTTTT
CASRDRGNTGELFF
>TRBJ2-1|TRBV6-6|TRBD2
TGTGCCAGCAGTTACTCTAGCGGGGAAGACAATGAGCAGTTCTTC
CASSYSSGEDNEQFF